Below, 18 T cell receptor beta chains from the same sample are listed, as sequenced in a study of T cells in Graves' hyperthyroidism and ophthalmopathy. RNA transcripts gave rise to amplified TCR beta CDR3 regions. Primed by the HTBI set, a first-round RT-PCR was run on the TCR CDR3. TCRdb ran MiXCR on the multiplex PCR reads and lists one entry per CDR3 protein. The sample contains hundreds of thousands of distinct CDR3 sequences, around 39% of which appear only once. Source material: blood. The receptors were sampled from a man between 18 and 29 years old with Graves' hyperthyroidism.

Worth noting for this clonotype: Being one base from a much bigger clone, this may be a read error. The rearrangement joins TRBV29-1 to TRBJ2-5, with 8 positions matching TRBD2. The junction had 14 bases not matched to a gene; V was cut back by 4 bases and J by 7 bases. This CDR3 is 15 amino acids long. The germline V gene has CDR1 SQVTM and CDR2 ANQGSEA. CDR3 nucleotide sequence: TGCAGCGTTGGCGGGTTCGGGAGGGCCGTGGGGACCCAGTACTTC. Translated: CSVGGFGRAVGTQYF.

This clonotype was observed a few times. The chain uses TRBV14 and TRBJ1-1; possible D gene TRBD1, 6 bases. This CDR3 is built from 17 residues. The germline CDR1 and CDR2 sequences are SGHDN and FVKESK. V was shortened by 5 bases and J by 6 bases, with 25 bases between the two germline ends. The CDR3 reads CASSTQGGGNPGPEAFF. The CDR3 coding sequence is TGTGCCAGCAGCACACAAGGGGGAGGCAATCCCGGGCCTGAAGCTTTCTTT.

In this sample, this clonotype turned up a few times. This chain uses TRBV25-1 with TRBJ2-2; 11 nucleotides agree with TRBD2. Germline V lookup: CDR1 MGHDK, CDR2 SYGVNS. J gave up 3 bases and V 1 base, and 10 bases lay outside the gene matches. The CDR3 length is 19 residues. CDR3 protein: CASSELWVAGGQYTGELFF. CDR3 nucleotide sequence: TGTGCCAGCAGTGAATTGTGGGTAGCGGGAGGGCAGTACACCGGGGAGCTGTTTTTT. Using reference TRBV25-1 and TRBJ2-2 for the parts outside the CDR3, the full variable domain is EADIYQTPRYLVIGTGKKITLECSQTMGHDKMYWYQQDPGMELHLIHYSYGVNSTEKGDLSSESTVSRIRTEHFPLTLESARPSHTSQYLCASSELWVAGGQYTGELFFGEGSRLTVL.

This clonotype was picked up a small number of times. CDR3 protein: CASSQLAMGQETQYF. CDR3 nucleotides: TGTGCCAGCAGCCAACTCGCGATGGGGCAAGAGACCCAGTACTTC. The chain recombines TRBV14 with TRBJ2-5; D gene ambiguous. The V and J ends lost 2 bases and 2 bases respectively, with 12 bases between them. Per the germline V gene, CDR1 is SGHDN and CDR2 is FVKESK. The CDR3 is 15 amino acids.

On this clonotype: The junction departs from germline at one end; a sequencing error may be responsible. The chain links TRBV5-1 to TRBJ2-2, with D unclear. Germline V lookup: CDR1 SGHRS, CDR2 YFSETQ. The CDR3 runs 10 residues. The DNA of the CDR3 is TGTGCCACCAAGGCGGGGGAGCTGTTTTTT. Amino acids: CATKAGELFF.

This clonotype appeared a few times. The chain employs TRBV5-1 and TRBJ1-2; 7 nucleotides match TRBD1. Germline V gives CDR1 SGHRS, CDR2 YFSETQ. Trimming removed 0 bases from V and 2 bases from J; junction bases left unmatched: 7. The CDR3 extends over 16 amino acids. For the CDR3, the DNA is TGCGCCAGCAGCTTGGAGGGGGGACAGCAAAACTATGGCTACACCTTC. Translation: CASSLEGGQQNYGYTF.

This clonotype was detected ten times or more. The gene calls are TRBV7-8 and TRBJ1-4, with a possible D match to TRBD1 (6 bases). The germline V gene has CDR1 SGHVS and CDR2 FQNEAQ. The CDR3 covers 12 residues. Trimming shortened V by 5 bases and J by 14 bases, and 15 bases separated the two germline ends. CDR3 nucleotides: TGTGCCAGCAGCCTAACAAGGACAGAGCTGTTTTTT. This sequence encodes CASSLTRTELFF.

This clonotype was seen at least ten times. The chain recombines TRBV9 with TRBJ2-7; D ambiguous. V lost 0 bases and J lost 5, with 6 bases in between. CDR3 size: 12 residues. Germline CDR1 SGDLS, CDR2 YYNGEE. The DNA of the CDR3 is TGTGCCAGCAGCGTAGGTACAGACGAGCAGTACTTC. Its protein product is CASSVGTDEQYF. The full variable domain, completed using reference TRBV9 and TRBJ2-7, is DSGVTQTPKHLITATGQRVTLRCSPRSGDLSVYWYQQSLDQGLQFLIQYYNGEERAKGNILERFSAQQFPDLHSELNLSSLELGDSALYFCASSVGTDEQYFGPGTRLTVT.

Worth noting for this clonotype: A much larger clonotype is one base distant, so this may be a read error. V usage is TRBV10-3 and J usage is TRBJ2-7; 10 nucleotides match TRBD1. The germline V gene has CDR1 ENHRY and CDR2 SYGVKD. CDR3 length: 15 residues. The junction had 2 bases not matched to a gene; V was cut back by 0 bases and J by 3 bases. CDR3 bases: TGTGCCATCAGTGAGTCGGGGACAGGGGACTACGAGCAGTACTTC. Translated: CAISESGTGDYEQYF.

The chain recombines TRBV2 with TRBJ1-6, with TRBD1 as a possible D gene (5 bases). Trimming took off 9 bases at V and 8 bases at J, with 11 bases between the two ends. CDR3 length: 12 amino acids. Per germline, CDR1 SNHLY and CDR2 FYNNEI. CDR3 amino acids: CASAGAHSPLHF. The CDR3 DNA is TGTGCCAGTGCCGGGGCCCATTCACCCCTCCACTTT.

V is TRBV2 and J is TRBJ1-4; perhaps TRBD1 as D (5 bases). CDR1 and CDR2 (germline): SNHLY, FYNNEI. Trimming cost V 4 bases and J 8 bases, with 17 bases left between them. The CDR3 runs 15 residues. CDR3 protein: CASSATSGTEEKLFF. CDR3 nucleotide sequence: TGTGCCAGCAGTGCCACTAGCGGGACGGAGGAAAAACTGTTTTTT.

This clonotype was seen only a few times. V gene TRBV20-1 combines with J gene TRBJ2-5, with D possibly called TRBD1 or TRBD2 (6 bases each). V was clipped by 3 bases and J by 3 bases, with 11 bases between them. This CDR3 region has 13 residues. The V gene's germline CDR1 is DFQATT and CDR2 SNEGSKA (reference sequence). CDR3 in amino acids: CSARGGGEETQYF. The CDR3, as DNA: TGCAGTGCTAGGGGGGGCGGAGAAGAGACCCAGTACTTC.

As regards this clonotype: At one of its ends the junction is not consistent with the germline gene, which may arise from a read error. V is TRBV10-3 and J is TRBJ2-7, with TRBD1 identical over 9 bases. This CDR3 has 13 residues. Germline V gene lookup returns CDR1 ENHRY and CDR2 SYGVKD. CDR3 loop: CASSNRGQVEQYF. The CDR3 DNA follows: TGTGCCAGCAGTAACAGGGGGCAGGTCGAGCAGTACTTC.

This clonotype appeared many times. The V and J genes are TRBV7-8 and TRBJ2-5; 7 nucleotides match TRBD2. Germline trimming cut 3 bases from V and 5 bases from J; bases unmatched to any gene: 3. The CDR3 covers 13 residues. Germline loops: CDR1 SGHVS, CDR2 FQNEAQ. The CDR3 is CASSFQGGETQYF. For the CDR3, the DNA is TGTGCCAGCAGCTTTCAGGGAGGGGAGACCCAGTACTTC.

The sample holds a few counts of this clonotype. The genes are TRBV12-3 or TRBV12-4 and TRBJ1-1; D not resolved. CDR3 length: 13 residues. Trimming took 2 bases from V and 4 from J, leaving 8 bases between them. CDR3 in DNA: TGTGCCAGCAGTTTAAAGGAGGGCACTGAAGCTTTCTTT. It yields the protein CASSLKEGTEAFF.

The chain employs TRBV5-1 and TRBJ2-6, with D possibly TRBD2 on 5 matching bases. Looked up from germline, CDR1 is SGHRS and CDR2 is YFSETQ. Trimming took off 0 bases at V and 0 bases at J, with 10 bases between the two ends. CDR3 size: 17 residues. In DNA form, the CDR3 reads TGCGCCAGCAGCTTGGGAGGGCAGTCCTCTGGGGCCAACGTCCTGACTTTC. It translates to CASSLGGQSSGANVLTF.

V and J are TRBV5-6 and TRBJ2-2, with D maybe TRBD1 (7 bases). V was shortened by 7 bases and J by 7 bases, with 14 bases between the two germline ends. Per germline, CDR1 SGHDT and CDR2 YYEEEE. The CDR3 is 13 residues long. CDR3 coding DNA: TGTGCCAGCGGAGGGGGCAATAGCGGGGAGCTGTTTTTT. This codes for CASGGGNSGELFF.

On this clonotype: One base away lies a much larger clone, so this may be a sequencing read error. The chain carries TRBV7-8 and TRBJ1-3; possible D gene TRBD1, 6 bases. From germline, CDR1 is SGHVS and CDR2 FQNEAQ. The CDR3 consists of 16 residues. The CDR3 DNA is TGTGTCAGCAGCTTAGGGACACACATTTCTGGAAACACCATATATTTT. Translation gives CVSSLGTHISGNTIYF.